The present T cell receptor beta chain was sequenced within a study of shared clonotypes between healthy human individuals. Selected positively for CCR7 and CD45RO-negative, naive CD8 cells excluded terminally differentiated effector memory CD45RA+ cells. Method: immunoSEQ multiplex PCR; TCRdb's copy keeps in-frame clones and lacks some. The sample lists roughly 2.1 million clones, roughly 91% seen once, with more than 1.5% in the top ten. Germline V gives CDR1 SEHNR, CDR2 FQNEAQ (reference sequence). This CDR3 is built from 13 residues. V was pared by 7 bases and J by 0 bases, with 1 base of the junction left unmatched.

This TCR was recovered from a man between 18 and 35 years old in good health. Some clones in this sample may be carry-over from other donors' samples. Sequenced: naive CD8+ T cells from PBMCs. J is TRBJ1-1 and V is TRBV7-9, with 8 bases lining up with TRBD1. CDR3 sequence: CASTQGVNTEAFF. The DNA of the CDR3 is TGTGCCAGCACACAGGGGGTGAACACTGAAGCTTTCTTT.